These 26 T cell receptor beta chains were sequenced from one sample in a study of T cell changes during pregnancy in multiple sclerosis. Using immunoSEQ multiplex PCR, the repertoire was profiled, and TCRdb retains in-frame clones only, with some absent. The sample carries roughly 87,000 clones, around 93% recorded once. This material consisted of peripheral blood, taken in the third trimester of pregnancy. All receptors derive from a female donor in good health, enrolled as a control in a pregnancy study.

A remark on this clone: Other nucleotide sequences in the sample specify the same CDR3. The chain links TRBV13 to TRBJ2-7; D not certain. CDR3 length: 12 residues. V was trimmed by 4 bases and J by 0 bases, leaving 4 bases between them. The V gene's germline CDR1 is PRHDT and CDR2 FYEKMQ (reference sequence). DNA of the CDR3: TGTGCCAGCAGCTCGAGCTCCTACGAGCAGTACTTC. Amino acids: CASSSSSYEQYF. The whole variable domain, filled in from reference TRBV13 and TRBJ2-7, reads AAGVIQSPRHLIKEKRETATLKCYPIPRHDTVYWYQQGPGQDPQFLISFYEKMQSDKGSIPDRFSAQQFSDYHSELNMSSLELGDSALYFCASSSSSYEQYFGPGTRLTVT.

The V gene is TRBV7-2, the J gene TRBJ2-3; 7 positions agree with TRBD2. Trimming at V came to 4 bases and at J to 2 bases, leaving 6 bases not matched to a gene. CDR3 size: 15 residues. Germline CDR1 SGHTA, CDR2 FQGNSA. CDR3 protein: CASSSSGTTTDTQYF. CDR3 nucleotide sequence: TGTGCCAGCAGCTCGAGCGGGACTACCACAGATACGCAGTATTTT.

The genes are TRBV6-6 and TRBJ2-1, with 8 bases matching TRBD1. Germline V gives CDR1 MNHNY, CDR2 SVGAGI (reference sequence). This CDR3 region has 16 residues. V was pared by 4 bases and J by 7 bases, with 12 bases of the junction left unmatched. CDR3 protein: CASSFSFQGAGNEQFF. The CDR3 DNA reads TGTGCCAGCAGTTTTTCGTTCCAGGGGGCTGGGAATGAGCAGTTCTTC.

This chain joins TRBV7-8 and TRBJ1-6, with D perhaps matching TRBD1 (6 bases). The V gene's germline CDR1 is SGHVS and CDR2 FQNEAQ. Trimming took off 5 bases at V and 10 bases at J, with 21 bases between the two ends. The CDR3 runs 16 residues. The CDR3 sequence: CASSVPSGTWGSPLHF. CDR3 in DNA: TGTGCCAGCAGCGTACCATCCGGGACATGGGGGTCACCCCTCCACTTT.

The gene calls are TRBV18 and TRBJ2-1; 10 bases align to TRBD2. CDR1 is KGHSH, CDR2 LQKENI, per germline. J was trimmed by 0 bases and V by 4 bases; bases with no gene match: 18. There are 21 residues in the CDR3. CDR3 DNA: TGTGCCAGCTCACTATACCAACTAGCGGGACGATACTCGAGCTCCTACAATGAGCAGTTCTTC. Its protein product is CASSLYQLAGRYSSSYNEQFF.

The chain uses TRBV6-1 and TRBJ1-5; D gene ambiguous. Germline lookup yields CDR1 MNHNS and CDR2 SASEGT. This CDR3 region has 14 residues. Deletions cut 4 bases from V and 2 bases from J, with 9 bases between. CDR3 protein: CASSAVVRNQPQHF. The CDR3 region has the DNA TGTGCCAGCAGTGCGGTTGTTCGCAATCAGCCCCAGCATTTT.

The rearrangement joins TRBV2 to TRBJ2-1; 7 bases are shared with TRBD2. V was pared by 7 bases and J by 6 bases, with 9 bases of the junction left unmatched. CDR1 SNHLY and CDR2 FYNNEI come from the germline V gene. The length of the CDR3 is 14 residues. The CDR3, as DNA: TGTGCCAGCACGAGGGAGGGCCCGGTCAATGAGCAGTTCTTC. Its translation: CASTREGPVNEQFF. The full variable domain, with the rest looked up from reference TRBV2 and TRBJ2-1, is EPEVTQTPSHQVTQMGQEVILRCVPISNHLYFYWYRQILGQKVEFLVSFYNNEISEKSEIFDDQFSVERPDGSNFTLKIRSTKLEDSAMYFCASTREGPVNEQFFGPGTRLTVL.

The J gene is TRBJ2-7, the V gene TRBV28; 8 bases agree with TRBD2. The CDR3 is 15 residues long. CDR1 is MDHEN and CDR2 is SYDVKM in the germline V gene. Unmatched junction bases numbered 8, after V lost 2 bases and J lost 5 bases. In nucleotides, the CDR3 is TGTGCCAGCAGTTTAAGCCTAGCGGGTAAAAACGAGCAGTACTTC. Protein: CASSLSLAGKNEQYF.

The genes are TRBV5-1 and TRBJ2-1; 9 nucleotides match TRBD2. Per germline, CDR1 SGHRS and CDR2 YFSETQ. V gave up 4 bases and J gave up 2 bases; unmatched junction bases: 13. CDR3 length: 18 amino acids. The CDR3 is CASSGGLAGGGPYNEQFF. CDR3 DNA: TGCGCCAGCAGCGGGGGACTAGCCGGAGGAGGCCCCTACAATGAGCAGTTCTTC.

The chain has TRBV5-6 and TRBJ1-1; a weak D match, TRBD1 (5 bases). Germline V CDR1 and CDR2: SGHDT, YYEEEE. The CDR3 is made up of 12 amino acids. V gave up 4 bases and J gave up 7 bases, with 11 bases separating them. In DNA, the CDR3 is TGTGCCAGCAGCCCAGGGCTACTTGAAGCTTTCTTT. Encoded protein: CASSPGLLEAFF.

This clone was observed a single time. This sequence joins TRBV9 and TRBJ1-1, with TRBD1 matching over 8 bases. CDR1 and CDR2 from the germline V gene are SGDLS and YYNGEE. V shed 0 bases, J shed 5 bases, and the junction held 6 bases outside the gene matches. CDR3 length: 15 residues. The CDR3 is CASSVGYRGSTEAFF. The CDR3 DNA sequence: TGTGCCAGCAGCGTAGGATACAGGGGGTCGACTGAAGCTTTCTTT.

The V and J genes are TRBV19 and TRBJ2-6, with 10 bases identical to TRBD1. The germline V gene encodes CDR1 LNHDA and CDR2 SQIVND (reference sequence). The CDR3 is 16 residues long. With 6 bases clipped from V and 3 bases from J, the junction kept 5 bases outside the gene matches. CDR3 bases: TGTGCCAGTAGCCGGACAGGGGGACATGGGGCCAACGTCCTGACTTTC. It encodes CASSRTGGHGANVLTF.

This sequence joins TRBV28 and TRBJ1-5; D is possibly TRBD1 (5 bases). The length of the CDR3 is 16 residues. V was shortened by 8 bases and J by 3 bases, with 20 bases between the two germline ends. In germline, CDR1 is MDHEN, CDR2 SYDVKM. This CDR3 reads CASPPGAGWDNQPQHF. The CDR3, as DNA: TGTGCCAGCCCCCCTGGGGCAGGATGGGACAATCAGCCCCAGCATTTT.

The J gene is TRBJ1-5, the V gene TRBV28; D is unclear. Between the trimmed V and J ends, which lost 6 bases and 1 base, there was a span of 16 bases. CDR1 is MDHEN and CDR2 is SYDVKM in the germline V gene. This CDR3 is 16 amino acids long. The CDR3 loop is CASSREGSLSNQPQHF. Written as DNA, the CDR3 is TGTGCCAGCAGCCGCGAGGGATCTTTAAGCAATCAGCCCCAGCATTTT.

V gene TRBV5-4 combines with J gene TRBJ2-7, with 7 bases identical to TRBD1. Germline CDR1 is SGHNT and CDR2 is YYREEE (reference sequence). The length of the CDR3 is 13 residues. Unmatched junction bases numbered 3, after V lost 4 bases and J lost 2 bases. The CDR3 nucleotides are TGTGCCAGCAGCAGGGGGACAGCCTACGAGCAGTACTTC. It translates to CASSRGTAYEQYF.

The rearrangement uses TRBV28 and TRBJ2-2; 7 bases line up with TRBD1. The CDR3 consists of 15 residues. With V trimmed by 3 bases and J by 6 bases, 7 bases remained unmatched. CDR1 and CDR2 from the germline V gene are MDHEN and SYDVKM. The CDR3 sequence is CASSFSDRVAGELFF. CDR3 nucleotide sequence: TGTGCCAGCAGTTTTAGTGACAGGGTTGCCGGGGAGCTGTTTTTT. The full variable domain, completed using reference TRBV28 and TRBJ2-2, is DVKVTQSSRYLVKRTGEKVFLECVQDMDHENMFWYRQDPGLGLRLIYFSYDVKMKEKGDIPEGYSVSREKKERFSLILESASTNQTSMYLCASSFSDRVAGELFFGEGSRLTVL.

The genes are TRBV6-6 and TRBJ2-7; 8 bases align to TRBD1. CDR1 and CDR2 from the germline V gene are MNHNY and SVGAGI (reference sequence). This CDR3 has 14 amino acids. Unmatched junction bases numbered 9, after V lost 6 bases and J lost 5 bases. CDR3 sequence (DNA): TGTGCCAGCAGGAGAAAGGGGACAGGCCACGAGCAGTACTTC. It codes for CASRRKGTGHEQYF.

This clone came up once. This rearrangement joins TRBV7-2 to TRBJ1-1, with a tentative D call TRBD1 (5 bases). This CDR3 has 15 amino acids. The V end was cut by 1 base, the J end by 5 bases, with 14 bases between. Looked up from germline, CDR1 is SGHTA and CDR2 is FQGNSA. The CDR3 sequence is CASSLVAGRRTEAFF. In nucleotides, the CDR3 is TGTGCCAGCAGCTTAGTGGCAGGGCGGCGGACTGAAGCTTTCTTT.

The CDR3 is CASRTGPYNEQFF. CDR3 DNA: TGTGCCAGTAGGACAGGACCCTACAATGAGCAGTTCTTC. The V and J genes are TRBV19 and TRBJ2-1, with D perhaps TRBD1 (6 bases). V was clipped by 6 bases and J by 2 bases, with 8 bases between them. This CDR3 region has 13 residues. Looked up from germline, CDR1 is LNHDA and CDR2 is SQIVND (reference sequence).

The chain uses TRBV5-1 and TRBJ2-1, with a weak D call TRBD1 (6 bases). The V end was cut by 5 bases, the J end by 0 bases, with 12 bases between. This CDR3 is 15 amino acids long. The germline V gene encodes CDR1 SGHRS and CDR2 YFSETQ. The CDR3 DNA reads TGCGCCAGCAGGAGCCTAGGGGGCTCCTACAATGAGCAGTTCTTC. Translated, it gives CASRSLGGSYNEQFF.

This sequence joins TRBV6-5 and TRBJ1-1; D not resolved. V lost 5 bases and J 8 bases, leaving 12 bases between the germline ends. The V gene's germline CDR1 is MNHEY and CDR2 SVGAGI. The CDR3 spans 12 residues. The CDR3 sequence: CASSGRGGEAFF. The CDR3 DNA reads TGTGCCAGCAGTGGCCGGGGAGGAGAAGCTTTCTTT.

This clone appeared a single time. V gene TRBV5-6 combines with J gene TRBJ1-2; the match to TRBD1 covers 10 bases. The CDR3 has 13 residues. Trimming removed 3 bases from V and 6 bases from J; junction bases left unmatched: 2. CDR1 SGHDT and CDR2 YYEEEE come from the germline V gene. The DNA for the CDR3 is TGTGCCAGCAGCTGGGACAGGGGAGATGGCTACACCTTC. It encodes CASSWDRGDGYTF.

This clone turned up a few times. This sequence joins TRBV11-2 and TRBJ1-1; D is uncertain. The CDR3 runs 14 residues. The germline V gene encodes CDR1 SGHAT and CDR2 FQNNGV. Trimming removed 1 base at V and 1 base at J, with 7 bases between. CDR3 coding DNA: TGTGCCAGCAGCTTAGGAGGTCCGAACACTGAAGCTTTCTTT. It translates to CASSLGGPNTEAFF. The variable domain in full, completed from reference TRBV11-2 and TRBJ1-1, reads EAGVAQSPRYKIIEKRQSVAFWCNPISGHATLYWYQQILGQGPKLLIQFQNNGVVDDSQLPKDRFSAERLKGVDSTLKIQPAKLEDSAVYLCASSLGGPNTEAFFGQGTRLTVV.

This chain uses TRBV28 with TRBJ2-3, with D unclear. Germline CDR1 MDHEN, CDR2 SYDVKM. The V and J ends lost 2 bases and 2 bases respectively, with 14 bases between them. This CDR3 spans 16 amino acids. The CDR3 protein is CASSLRLSQFTDTQYF. The CDR3 DNA reads as TGTGCCAGCAGTTTAAGACTGAGTCAGTTCACAGATACGCAGTATTTT.

The chain links TRBV4-1 to TRBJ2-7, with D possibly TRBD1 on 6 matching bases. CDR1 MGHRA and CDR2 YSYEKL come from the germline V gene. Trimming removed 3 bases from V and 2 bases from J, with 11 bases in between. The CDR3 loop spans 14 amino acids. The CDR3 sequence: CASSQIGTTYEQYF. The CDR3, as DNA: TGCGCCAGCAGCCAGATAGGGACAACCTACGAGCAGTACTTC.

J is TRBJ2-7 and V is TRBV6-6, with TRBD2 identical over 10 bases. With V trimmed by 3 bases and J by 5 bases, 7 bases remained unmatched. CDR3 length: 15 residues. The germline V gene encodes CDR1 MNHNY and CDR2 SVGAGI (reference sequence). The CDR3 DNA reads TGTGCCAGCAGTTATAGGGCTAGCGGGAGCCACGAGCAGTACTTC. This gives the protein CASSYRASGSHEQYF.